This entry is about one TCR beta chain. The target antigen is unknown. Germline V gives CDR1 ENHRY, CDR2 SYGVKD. There are 15 residues in the CDR3. This sample stems from a study of T cells expressing NK-cell markers. Study-level points and caveats: CD8+ T cells in roughly six donors included dominant NKG2C+ clonotypes at roughly 1.0-7.0%.

One entry per CDR3 protein, without DNA, is what TCRdb gives after re-calling the 5' RACE reads. Its listing shows 250,000 to 300,000 distinct CDR3 sequences. The receptor's source is a woman aged 18 to 75 in good health. The sample taken for sequencing was blood T cells: a sorted CD56 or NKG2C T cell subset, CD4+ or CD8+ T cells, or bulk PBMC T cells (not recorded which). This rearrangement joins TRBV10-3 to TRBJ2-2; checking the TCRdb D call of TRBD1 is not possible without DNA. The CDR3 sequence is CAISLRTGRGGELFF.